Listed below are T cell receptor beta chains from one sample, sequenced in a study of T cell responses to AZD1222 COVID-19 vaccine. The assay was immunoSEQ multiplex PCR, and TCRdb's table has in-frame clones only and misses some. Altogether under 150,000 clones are present, around 88% being singletons, with the ten largest covering 6.5%. Sequenced here: peripheral blood, sampled 28 days after the second AZD1222 dose. These receptor sequences come from an adult who received the AZD1222 COVID-19 vaccine. Each CDR3 is given without its conserved first and last residue. Fields, in order: V gene, CDR3 length, clone size, CDR3 protein. Part of the rows lack a size; the others show once, few, many or a class for expanded clones.

>TRBV7-9|11|.
ASSRQDNYGYT
>TRBV19|14|.
ASSEGLAGITDTQY
>TRBV2|10|once
ASSEGTPEQF
>TRBV7-9|12|.
ASMDRGKFGGYT
>TRBV23-1|13|.
ASSHSQGTYNEQF
>TRBV24-1|13|.
ATSDFRASNEKLF
>TRBV5-4|12|.
ASSLGPLENTIY
>TRBV5-1|12|.
ASSLGSPNEKLF
>TRBV4-3|14|.
ASSQERDTPSLGYT
>TRBV2|11|.
ASSRTGTTEAF
>TRBV5-1|15|.
ASSLQTQGDFNSPLH
>TRBV5-1|12|.
ASSLAGPPDTQY
>TRBV10-3|12|once
AISEREGNQPQH
>TRBV5-4|13|few
ASSSAGGLVNEQF
>TRBV6-5|11|.
AARGPYNSPLH
>TRBV6-5|11|few
ASRVGQIYEQY
>TRBV3-1/TRBV3-2|13|few
ASSQTGGKHQPQH
>TRBV6-6|12|.
ASSYMGGTYEQY
>TRBV11-2|13|.
ASSTLAGGRETQY
>TRBV4-2|15|few
ASSQGNSGGFTDTQY
>TRBV11-2|12|.
ASSLAGGTGELF
>TRBV5-6|11|.
ASSPGYYNEQF
>TRBV7-3|14|.
ASSELGLAGGNEQF
>TRBV12-3/TRBV12-4|11|once
ASSQSHGDGYT
>TRBV7-7|13|.
ASSTLAGGPNEQF
>TRBV4-2|12|.
ASSPGQGNEKLF
>TRBV7-9|12|.
ASSLVGINYGYT
>TRBV7-2|14|.
ASNERAGTIGNTIY
>TRBV5-5|12|.
ASSLAGTSYEQY
>TRBV15|11|.
ATSRDPASEQY
>TRBV5-1|14|.
ASSLGQARGTGELF
>TRBV20-1|9|.
SASGGGGYT
>TRBV3-1/TRBV3-2|13|.
ASSQEYVGAYEQY
>TRBV27|13|.
ASSLMRGRVDEQF
>TRBV2|9|.
ASSERYEQY
>TRBV3-1/TRBV3-2|12|.
ASSQSQGGTEAF
>TRBV7-2|14|.
ASSFALQGTNSPLH
>TRBV28|9|.
ASGLGYGYT
>TRBV6-5|13|.
ASSLGTAANYGYT
>TRBV11-3|11|.
ASSSHRNTEAF
>TRBV7-2|12|once
ASSPWDIGNTIY
>TRBV28|13|.
ASSSAGQGKNIQY
>TRBV28|13|.
ASSPPMEGGTEAF
>TRBV5-8|11|.
ASSLEGGTEAF
>TRBV6-2/TRBV6-3|10|.
ASSADTDTQY
>TRBV6-5|12|.
ASSYSGELGGYT
>TRBV18|15|.
ASSPRGGPDMNTEAF
>TRBV7-3|15|.
ASSLGSGGLDTGELF
>TRBV4-2|13|.
ASSRSGGDGDTQY
>TRBV6-5|12|.
ASSRTGTYYGYT
>TRBV3-1/TRBV3-2|11|few
ASSQGRDRGAF
>TRBV5-1|14|.
ASSPGWTGNAYGYT
>TRBV7-6|13|.
ASSSSPDRVDGYT
>TRBV18|15|.
ASSPPRGTGGANVLT